A single sample is the source of the 10 T cell receptor beta chains below, sequenced in a study of CXCR3-negative and CXCR3-positive naive CD8 T cells. The method, 5' RACE with UMI labels, was used to prepare the TRB cDNA libraries. TCRdb re-called the 5' RACE reads and catalogs CDR3 proteins one per entry, DNA excluded. This listing includes 3,000 or so distinct CDR3 sequences. The sample taken for sequencing was naive CXCR3- CD8+ T cells from blood. Subset: CD45RO-CCR7+CD27+CD95- naive CD8+ T cells lacking CXCR3 (TNR3-). Receptors were obtained from a human donor in good health. Some clones in this sample may be carry-over from other donors' samples.

This clonotype is deemed medium-sized by its frequency. The chain uses TRBV29-1 and TRBJ2-1; TCRdb indicates TRBD1, and absent DNA this call remains unverified. The CDR3 contains 14 residues. CDR1 and CDR2 from the germline V gene are SQVTM and ANQGSEA. CDR3: CSVGDPGQRNEQFF.

The chain combines TRBV21-1 with TRBJ1-4; checking the TCRdb D call of TRBD1 is not possible without DNA. TRBV21-1 is a known pseudogene. This CDR3 spans 16 amino acids. Here the CDR3 reads CASSKWGQANNEKLFF.

By frequency, this clonotype is medium-sized. The V and J genes are TRBV29-1 and TRBJ2-5; lacking DNA, the TRBD2 call made by TCRdb goes unchecked. Germline values: CDR1 SQVTM, CDR2 ANQGSEA. The CDR3 runs to 12 residues. CDR3 loop: CSVDWGEETQYF. Full variable domain (outside the CDR3, taken from reference TRBV29-1 and TRBJ2-5): SAVISQKPSRDICQRGTSLTIQCQVDSQVTMMFWYRQQPGQSLTLIATANQGSEATYESGFVIDKFPISRPNLTFSTLTVSNMSPEDSSIYLCSVDWGEETQYFGPGTRLLVL.

This clonotype ranks as medium-sized in terms of frequency. The genes are TRBV7-6 and TRBJ2-1; absent DNA, TCRdb's TRBD1 call cannot be checked. The CDR3 totals 14 residues. Germline V gives CDR1 SGHVS, CDR2 FNYEAQ. CDR3 loop: CASSPGTSGGEQFF.

This clonotype is classed as medium-sized by frequency. The chain combines TRBV2 with TRBJ2-7; TCRdb selects TRBD1, and the lack of DNA leaves this call unchecked. Looked up from germline, CDR1 is SNHLY and CDR2 is FYNNEI. The CDR3 is 18 residues long. The CDR3 spells CASRAGQSGQDYSYEQYF.

The chain is built from TRBV10-3 and TRBJ2-3; TCRdb selects TRBD1, and the lack of DNA leaves this call unchecked. CDR1 is ENHRY, CDR2 SYGVKD, per germline. This CDR3 comprises 14 residues. The CDR3 protein is CAIRPDRGGDTQYF.

This clonotype is deemed medium-sized by its frequency. This chain uses TRBV4-1 with TRBJ1-1; TCRdb selects TRBD1, and the lack of DNA leaves this call unchecked. CDR3 size: 12 residues. Germline lookup yields CDR1 MGHRA and CDR2 YSYEKL. The CDR3 sequence: CASSQATGGAFF.

This clonotype registers medium-sized by frequency. The rearrangement uses TRBV6-4 and TRBJ2-1; TCRdb reports TRBD1, a call that lacks DNA to check it against. CDR3 length equals 15 residues. The V gene's germline CDR1 is MRHNA and CDR2 SNTAGT. CDR3 region: CASPAGQGVMYEQFF.

The chain combines TRBV20-1 with TRBJ2-3; with no DNA, the TCRdb D assignment of TRBD1 cannot be verified. The CDR3 extends over 15 amino acids. Germline V gives CDR1 DFQATT, CDR2 SNEGSKA (reference sequence). This chain's CDR3 is CSARDRRGGENTQYF.

The chain carries TRBV6-5 and TRBJ2-7; absent DNA, TCRdb's TRBD1 call cannot be checked. Germline V gives CDR1 MNHEY, CDR2 SVGAGI. This CDR3 is 15 amino acids long. The CDR3 reads CASSYRPDRGYEQYF.